The 27 T cell receptor beta chains reported below all come from one sample, sequenced in a study of T cells in narcolepsy. Profiling relied on immunoSEQ multiplex PCR, and the TCRdb table lists in-frame clones only, not all of them. The table lists about 21,000 clones, about 90% of them singletons. The sequenced sample consisted of CD45RA- memory CD4+ T cells from PBMCs. Receptors were obtained from a human donor with narcolepsy.

The V and J genes are TRBV18 and TRBJ2-1; 8 bases agree with TRBD2. J gave up 4 bases and V 3 bases, and 5 bases lay outside the gene matches. The CDR3 consists of 15 residues. CDR1 KGHSH and CDR2 LQKENI come from the germline V gene. Written as DNA, the CDR3 is TGTGCCAGCTCACCGCAACGGGAGGGTTACAATGAGCAGTTCTTC. It is translated as CASSPQREGYNEQFF.

The chain combines TRBV19 with TRBJ2-6, with D possibly being TRBD1 (5 bases). Trimming stripped 4 bases from V and 1 base from J, with 14 bases between. Germline V gene sequence: CDR1 LNHDA, CDR2 SQIVND (reference sequence). CDR3 length: 17 residues. The CDR3: CASSTRTAGSGANVLTF. CDR3 in DNA: TGTGCCAGTAGTACCCGGACCGCAGGGTCTGGGGCCAACGTCCTGACTTTC.

V gene TRBV9 combines with J gene TRBJ2-1; D not resolved. Germline V gives CDR1 SGDLS, CDR2 YYNGEE. V was pared by 0 bases and J by 3 bases, with 7 bases between. CDR3 length: 14 amino acids. This chain's CDR3 is CASSVGLIYNEQFF. The CDR3 DNA is TGTGCCAGCAGCGTAGGGCTGATCTACAATGAGCAGTTCTTC.

The chain has TRBV15 and TRBJ2-5; 11 nucleotides align to TRBD1. In germline, CDR1 is LNHNV, CDR2 YYDKDF (reference sequence). The CDR3 runs to 15 residues. V was clipped by 8 bases and J by 0 bases; unmatched bases: 5. The CDR3 region is CATLRDRGYQETQYF. The CDR3 bases are TGTGCCACCCTCCGGGACAGGGGGTACCAAGAGACCCAGTACTTC. The full variable domain, its missing parts supplied by reference TRBV15 and TRBJ2-5, is DAMVIQNPRYQVTQFGKPVTLSCSQTLNHNVMYWYQQKSSQAPKLLFHYYDKDFNNEADTPDNFQSRRPNTSFCFLDIRSPGLGDTAMYLCATLRDRGYQETQYFGPGTRLLVL.

This clone was observed a handful of times. The rearrangement uses TRBV2 and TRBJ1-3, with D perhaps matching TRBD1 (5 bases). Per the germline V gene, CDR1 is SNHLY and CDR2 is FYNNEI. This CDR3 comprises 16 residues. Deletions cut 6 bases from V and 0 bases from J, with 15 bases between. CDR3: CASRAGKPPSGNTIYF. The CDR3 nucleotides read TGTGCCAGCAGGGCAGGGAAACCCCCCTCTGGAAACACCATATATTTT.

This chain joins TRBV6-5 and TRBJ2-5, with D unresolved. Judging by the DNA end, TRBJ2-7 fits better; the J call may be wrong. Germline V gives CDR1 MNHEY, CDR2 SVGAGI. The CDR3 loop spans 14 amino acids. CDR3 protein: CASSYSLHTYEQYF. The DNA for the CDR3 is TGTGCCAGCAGTTACAGTCTACATACCTACGAGCAGTACTTC.

V and J are TRBV10-3 and TRBJ1-1; 9 bases match TRBD1. With 5 bases clipped from V and 1 base from J, the junction kept 2 bases outside the gene matches. CDR3 length equals 14 residues. Germline V lookup: CDR1 ENHRY, CDR2 SYGVKD. CDR3 sequence reads: CAISSDRGNTEAFF. CDR3 coding DNA: TGTGCCATCAGTTCGGACAGGGGGAACACTGAAGCTTTCTTT.

The gene calls are TRBV19 and TRBJ2-3; D may match TRBD1 or TRBD2 (5 bases each). Trimming shortened V by 10 bases and J by 2 bases, and 16 bases separated the two germline ends. Germline CDR1 LNHDA, CDR2 SQIVND (reference sequence). There are 14 residues in the CDR3. This chain's CDR3 is CATTYGTDTDTQYF. DNA for the CDR3: TGTGCCACCACATATGGGACGGACACAGATACGCAGTATTTT.

This clone was detected only once. The chain recombines TRBV10-1 with TRBJ2-2; 8 bases fit TRBD2. Germline values: CDR1 WNHNN, CDR2 SYGVQD (reference sequence). Unmatched junction bases numbered 10, after V lost 4 bases and J lost 6 bases. The CDR3 contains 16 residues. Here the CDR3 reads CASSGPGTRVPGELFF. The DNA of the CDR3 is TGCGCCAGCAGTGGCCCCGGGACTAGAGTTCCCGGGGAGCTGTTTTTT.

The chain combines TRBV14 with TRBJ2-1; D unclear. This CDR3 region has 14 residues. Germline V gives CDR1 SGHDN, CDR2 FVKESK. Trimming cost V 1 base and J 9 bases, with 13 bases left between them. CDR3 residues: CASSQGSVRAEQFF. The DNA of the CDR3 is TGTGCCAGCAGCCAAGGGTCGGTTCGTGCTGAGCAGTTCTTC.

The chain joins TRBV30 to TRBJ1-1; weak D call: TRBD1 (5 bases). CDR1 is GTSNPN and CDR2 is SVGIG in the germline V gene (reference sequence). V was cut by 5 bases and J by 0 bases, with 13 bases left in between. The CDR3 covers 14 residues. For the CDR3, the DNA is TGTGCCTGGGGGGGAGGAGCAGTGAACACTGAAGCTTTCTTT. Its translation is CAWGGGAVNTEAFF.

The rearrangement joins TRBV4-1 to TRBJ2-3; no firm D call. CDR3 length equals 16 residues. Germline CDR1 is MGHRA and CDR2 is YSYEKL. Trimming cost V 0 bases and J 2 bases, with 12 bases left between them. Here the CDR3 DNA reads TGCGCCAGCAGCCAAGATTCACACGGCCTCACAGATACGCAGTATTTT. This sequence encodes CASSQDSHGLTDTQYF.

This chain uses TRBV5-5 with TRBJ2-7; D is perhaps TRBD1 (6 bases). This CDR3 region has 18 residues. In germline, CDR1 is SGHKS, CDR2 YYEKEE (reference sequence). Deletions cut 0 bases from V and 4 bases from J, with 23 bases between. The CDR3 nucleotides read TGTGCCAGCAGCTTGGAGGACTTGCAGGGGCGGCTTTCTTACGAGCAGTACTTC. It specifies CASSLEDLQGRLSYEQYF.

The J gene is TRBJ2-1, the V gene TRBV7-2; 9 nucleotides agree with TRBD1. The CDR3 totals 16 residues. J was trimmed by 1 base and V by 1 base; bases with no gene match: 2. Germline loops: CDR1 SGHTA, CDR2 FQGNSA. CDR3 protein: CASSLEGQGSYNEQFF. DNA for the CDR3: TGTGCCAGCAGCTTAGAGGGACAGGGATCCTACAATGAGCAGTTCTTC.

V and J are TRBV27 and TRBJ2-2; 7 positions agree with TRBD1. The junction had 6 bases not matched to a gene; V was cut back by 6 bases and J by 5 bases. The germline V gene encodes CDR1 MNHEY and CDR2 SMNVEV (reference sequence). This CDR3 has 14 residues. The CDR3 coding sequence is TGTGCCAGCAGCCTAAGGGGGCAGACCGGGGAGCTGTTTTTT. Translated: CASSLRGQTGELFF.

J is TRBJ1-1 and V is TRBV19; no clear D. Germline loops: CDR1 LNHDA, CDR2 SQIVND (reference sequence). This CDR3 comprises 15 residues. Trimming took 7 bases from V and 0 from J, leaving 15 bases between them. The DNA for the CDR3 is TGTGCCAGTACCGGGCTCCGGACGGTGAACACTGAAGCTTTCTTT. Protein sequence: CASTGLRTVNTEAFF.

CDR3 loop: CASSLSGAGANVLTF. The CDR3 DNA sequence: TGTGCCAGCTCACTCTCAGGGGCTGGGGCCAACGTCCTGACTTTC. J is TRBJ2-6 and V is TRBV18; TRBD1 might be the D (6 bases). V gave up 4 bases and J gave up 2 bases, with 9 bases separating them. The CDR3 runs 15 residues. CDR1 is KGHSH, CDR2 LQKENI, per germline. Variable domain in full (rest from reference TRBV18 and TRBJ2-6): NAGVMQNPRHLVRRRGQEARLRCSPMKGHSHVYWYRQLPEEGLKFMVYLQKENIIDESGMPKERFSAEFPKEGPSILRIQQVVRGDSAAYFCASSLSGAGANVLTFGAGSRLTVL.

This clone was recorded a few times. The V and J genes are TRBV28 and TRBJ1-5; D unclear. Germline loops: CDR1 MDHEN, CDR2 SYDVKM. The CDR3 spans 15 residues. V lost 2 bases to trimming and J lost 2 bases, with 10 bases between them. The CDR3 DNA reads as TGTGCCAGCAGTTTAGCTCAGCTTCGCAATCAGCCCCAGCATTTT. It is translated as CASSLAQLRNQPQHF.

The chain carries TRBV5-4 and TRBJ2-7; 11 bases are a match to TRBD1. The CDR3 has 16 amino acids. V trimming: 4 bases; J trimming: 5 bases; junction bases outside the gene matches: 11. Germline CDR1 reads SGHNT; CDR2 reads YYREEE (reference sequence). This chain's CDR3 is CASSQGTGGGYNEQYF. The CDR3 coding sequence is TGTGCCAGCAGCCAGGGGACAGGGGGAGGTTATAACGAGCAGTACTTC.

The chain uses TRBV5-1 and TRBJ1-2, with TRBD1 as a possible D gene (5 bases). V lost 0 bases and J 0 bases, leaving 12 bases between the germline ends. Germline loops: CDR1 SGHRS, CDR2 YFSETQ. The CDR3 is 16 residues long. CDR3 sequence (DNA): TGCGCCAGCAGCTTGGCCGGGGCTCACCCTAACTATGGCTACACCTTC. Its translation: CASSLAGAHPNYGYTF.

In DNA, the CDR3 is TGTGCCAGCAGCGGGGGCTGGGGTGCCGGGGAGCTGTTTTTT. The encoded protein is CASSGGWGAGELFF. The V gene is TRBV14, the J gene TRBJ2-2; D is possibly TRBD1 (6 bases). Germline V gene lookup returns CDR1 SGHDN and CDR2 FVKESK. This CDR3 spans 14 amino acids. The germline V and J ends were trimmed by 5 bases and 6 bases, with 13 bases remaining between them.

The chain has TRBV7-2 and TRBJ2-2; no clear D. Germline V lookup: CDR1 SGHTA, CDR2 FQGNSA. The CDR3 is 15 amino acids. V lost 0 bases and J 1 base, leaving 6 bases between the germline ends. CDR3 in amino acids: CASSLAWGNTGELFF. The CDR3 nucleotides read TGTGCCAGCAGCTTAGCGTGGGGGAACACCGGGGAGCTGTTTTTT.

The chain carries TRBV5-4 and TRBJ2-7; TRBD2 matches 10 bases. Trimming removed 0 bases from V and 6 bases from J; junction bases left unmatched: 15. This CDR3 spans 18 amino acids. The germline V gene encodes CDR1 SGHNT and CDR2 YYREEE (reference sequence). The CDR3 sequence is CASSLAGPKAGGPLEQYF. CDR3 DNA: TGTGCCAGCAGCTTGGCAGGCCCGAAAGCGGGAGGGCCCCTCGAGCAGTACTTC.

V and J are TRBV6-1 and TRBJ2-6; D unclear. Germline assignment: CDR1 MNHNS and CDR2 SASEGT. V was pared by 3 bases and J by 2 bases, with 11 bases between. The CDR3 has 16 residues. The CDR3 nucleotides are TGTGCCAGCAGTGATCGGAAAACTCCTGGGGCCAACGTCCTGACTTTC. Its protein is CASSDRKTPGANVLTF.

The chain carries TRBV28 and TRBJ2-7, with a weak D call TRBD2 (5 bases). The germline V gene encodes CDR1 MDHEN and CDR2 SYDVKM. CDR3 length equals 13 residues. V lost 4 bases, J lost 5 bases, and 12 bases lay in between. Written as DNA, the CDR3 is TGTGCCAGCAGTTCCACTAGGACGGACGAGCAGTACTTC. This gives the protein CASSSTRTDEQYF.

This clone was counted a single time. The chain links TRBV6-5 to TRBJ1-2, with D hard to call. Looked up from germline, CDR1 is MNHEY and CDR2 is SVGAGI. Trimming took off 6 bases at V and 5 bases at J, with 7 bases between the two ends. CDR3 length: 11 amino acids. The CDR3 loop is CASSWAYGYTF. The CDR3 region has the DNA TGTGCCAGCAGCTGGGCTTATGGCTACACCTTC.

This sequence joins TRBV4-3 and TRBJ2-5, with D uncertain. The CDR3 spans 14 residues. Between the trimmed V and J ends, which lost 0 bases and 5 bases, there was a span of 10 bases. Germline CDR1 reads LGHNA; CDR2 reads YSLEER. CDR3 in DNA: TGCGCCAGCAGCCAAGATCACCTGGGGGAGACCCAGTACTTC. Protein sequence: CASSQDHLGETQYF.